The rows below give T cell receptor beta chains drawn from one sample of a study of response to subunit inactivated influenza vaccine. One entry per CDR3 protein, called by TCRdb with MiXCR from the RT-PCR reads. The data hold 750,000 to 850,000 distinct CDR3 sequences, with under 20% observed a single time. The input for sequencing was PBMCs from blood, taken roughly 5 days after vaccination. These receptors were collected from a man aged 50-59 years who received an inactivated influenza vaccine. Both conserved end residues are part of each CDR3. The D gene is left open where the match is weak. Size is stated for part of the rows, as once, few or many counts, or as a class when the clone is expanded.

D gene	clone size	J gene	V gene	CDR3 DNA	CDR3 protein
TRBD1	few	TRBJ1-2	TRBV10-1	TGCGCCAGCAGGCCCGGGACAGCGTTTGGCTACACCTTC	CASRPGTAFGYTF
TRBD2	few	TRBJ2-1	TRBV10-3	TGTGCCATCAGTGAGTCCCTAGCGGATTACAATGAGCAGTTCTTC	CAISESLADYNEQFF
TRBD2	few	TRBJ2-3	TRBV20-1	TGCAGTGCTCAAGAGCGGGAGTGGGCAGATACGCAGTATTTT	CSAQEREWADTQYF
TRBD2	.	TRBJ2-5	TRBV7-8	TGTGCCAGCAGCTGGGCGGGACTAGCGGAAGAGACCCAGTACTTC	CASSWAGLAEETQYF
.	many	TRBJ2-2	TRBV10-3	TGTGCCATCAGTGTTGCCTCGAGCGCCGGGGAGCTGTTTTTT	CAISVASSAGELFF
.	many	TRBJ1-2	TRBV6-5	TGTGCCAGCAGTTACTTTCCGGGCTCAGAGGATGGCTACACCTTC	CASSYFPGSEDGYTF
.	few	TRBJ1-1	TRBV18	TGTGCCAGCTCACCGCAGGAAACTGAAGCTTTCTTT	CASSPQETEAFF
TRBD2	.	TRBJ2-1	TRBV9	TGTGCCAGCAGCGCAGGACTAGCGGGGATTGAGCAGTTCTTC	CASSAGLAGIEQFF
.	.	TRBJ1-1	TRBV12-3/TRBV12-4	TGTGCCAGCAGTTTAATGGGAGCGAACACTGAAGCTTTCTTT	CASSLMGANTEAFF
.	.	TRBJ2-5	TRBV18	TGTGCCAGCTCGGAATCCCGGGGACCCGGTCCCCAATTC	CASSESRGPGPQF
.	many	TRBJ2-1	TRBV6-1	TGTGCCAGCAGCCTACAGGGTCCCACCTACAATGAGCAGTTCTTC	CASSLQGPTYNEQFF
.	many	TRBJ1-1	TRBV6-5	TGTGCCAGCAGTTACTCGGCAGCTTCGAACACTGAAGCTTTCTTT	CASSYSAASNTEAFF
.	few	TRBJ2-1	TRBV10-3	TGTGCCATCAGCCTAGGGCCCCCGGCCTACAATGAGCAGTTCTTC	CAISLGPPAYNEQFF
TRBD2	few	TRBJ2-1	TRBV9	TGTGCCAGCAGCGTAGCCCCTCTAGCGGGCGGGAATGAGCAGTTCTTC	CASSVAPLAGGNEQFF
TRBD2	few	TRBJ2-3	TRBV20-1	TGCAGTGCTCTCCGACTAGCGTGGTTCACAGATACGCAGTATTTT	CSALRLAWFTDTQYF
.	.	TRBJ2-6	TRBV5-1	TGCGCCAGCAGCGTCCCGGCCTACCCAGCCAACGTCCTGACTTTC	CASSVPAYPANVLTF
TRBD2	few	TRBJ2-3	TRBV12-3/TRBV12-4	TGTGCCAGCAGAACTAGCGGGGGGGCCACAGATACGCAGTATTTT	CASRTSGGATDTQYF
.	many	TRBJ2-3	TRBV20-1	TGCAGTGCTAAACAAGGAGCTGGTGGCGGAGCATTCTCAGATACGCAGTATTTT	CSAKQGAGGGAFSDTQYF
.	many	TRBJ2-5	TRBV7-2	TGTGCCAGCAGCTCTTATAATGGGTTGGGACAAGAGACCCAGTACTTC	CASSSYNGLGQETQYF
TRBD1	.	TRBJ2-7	TRBV5-1	TGCGCCAGCAGCCGCGAGGCCGGGACAGCCTCCTACGAGCAGTACTTC	CASSREAGTASYEQYF
TRBD1	few	TRBJ2-5	TRBV7-2	TGTGCCAGCAGCAAGGGGGCGAAAGAGACCCAGTACTTC	CASSKGAKETQYF
.	few	TRBJ1-2	TRBV9	TGTGCCAGCAGAGGACAGTACTATGGCTACACCTTC	CASRGQYYGYTF
.	few	TRBJ1-4	TRBV4-3	TGCGCCAGCAGCCAAGATAGTAGTTATGAAAAACTGTTTTTT	CASSQDSSYEKLFF
.	many	TRBJ2-7	TRBV5-6	TGTGCCAGCAGCTTTATGTACGAGCAGTACTTC	CASSFMYEQYF
TRBD2	.	TRBJ2-5	TRBV7-3	TGTGCCAGCAGCTCAGGACTAGCGGGGCCTGGGGAGACCCAGTACTTC	CASSSGLAGPGETQYF
TRBD1	.	TRBJ2-7	TRBV15	TGTGCCACCAGCCAGGACAGGGGGCGGTACGAGCAGTACTTC	CATSQDRGRYEQYF
TRBD1	many	TRBJ2-1	TRBV20-1	TGCAGTGCTAGAGATGCCCAGGGGGCCCCAATTGAGCAGTTCTTC	CSARDAQGAPIEQFF
TRBD2	.	TRBJ2-3	TRBV28	TGTGCCAGCAGTTTATGGGCTAGCGGGAGGGAGGCAGATACGCAGTATTTT	CASSLWASGREADTQYF
TRBD1	.	TRBJ2-7	TRBV14	TGTGCCAGCAGCCGGCGAACCGGGACAGGGGCGACCTACGAGCAGTACTTC	CASSRRTGTGATYEQYF
.	few	TRBJ1-5	TRBV27	TGTGCCAGCAGAACACAAACATCGAGCAATCAGCCCCAGCATTTT	CASRTQTSSNQPQHF
.	many	TRBJ2-7	TRBV12-3/TRBV12-4	TGTGCCAGCAGTTTAATGGGGGGCAGGGTTGACGAGCAGTACTTC	CASSLMGGRVDEQYF
.	.	TRBJ1-1	TRBV5-6	TGTGCCAGCAGCTTGGCCGGCAGGGGAGGCACTGAAGCTTTCTTT	CASSLAGRGGTEAFF
TRBD1	.	TRBJ2-3	TRBV5-1	TGCGCCAGCAGCTTGGTGTGGCGGACAGGGAAAGATACGCAGTATTTT	CASSLVWRTGKDTQYF
TRBD2	.	TRBJ2-3	TRBV6-1	TGTGCCAGCAGTAAACGAACTAGCGGGGGGAGCACAGATACGCAGTATTTT	CASSKRTSGGSTDTQYF
.	.	TRBJ2-7	TRBV12-3/TRBV12-4	TGTGCCAGCAGTTTATTCCTTGGGTCCGAGCAGTACTTC	CASSLFLGSEQYF
.	.	TRBJ1-4	TRBV20-1	TGCAGTGCTAGTATCAGTTATGAAAAACTGTTTTTT	CSASISYEKLFF
.	.	TRBJ2-3	TRBV20-1	TGCAGTGCAAAGCTAGGTCGGGACCTCCCAGATACGCAGTATTTT	CSAKLGRDLPDTQYF
.	few	TRBJ1-5	TRBV29-1	TGCAGCGTTGGAGAGGGTCAGCCCCAGCATTTT	CSVGEGQPQHF
TRBD2	few	TRBJ2-3	TRBV9	TGTGCCAGCAGCGTGGGGACTACAACAGATACGCAGTATTTT	CASSVGTTTDTQYF
.	few	TRBJ2-3	TRBV7-2	TGTGCCAGCAGCGTCCAGGGGCCAGATACGCAGTATTTT	CASSVQGPDTQYF
.	few	TRBJ2-5	TRBV21-1	TGTGCCAGCAGCGATGGGGGGGATGTTGAGACCCAGTACTTC	CASSDGGDVETQYF
.	.	TRBJ2-6	TRBV4-2	TGTGCCAGCAGCGTCCAGGGCCCAGACTCTGGGGCCAACGTCCTGACTTTC	CASSVQGPDSGANVLTF
TRBD2	many	TRBJ2-7	TRBV29-1	TGCAGCGTTTGGACTAGCGGGACTACTTACGAGCAGTACTTC	CSVWTSGTTYEQYF
TRBD1	few	TRBJ2-3	TRBV28	TGTGCCAGCAGCCTCATACAGGGGGGCACAGATACGCAGTATTTT	CASSLIQGGTDTQYF
TRBD2	once	TRBJ2-1	TRBV6-2/TRBV6-3	TGTGCCAGCACCTTAAAAGCGGGATGGAATGAGCAGTTCTTC	CASTLKAGWNEQFF
TRBD1	.	TRBJ2-5	TRBV6-2/TRBV6-3	TGTGCCAGCAGAGCAGGGGGCAGGGAGACCCAGTACTTC	CASRAGGRETQYF
.	.	TRBJ2-5	TRBV3-1	TGTGCCAGCAGCCAAGTGGAACCGGCCACACGACAAGAGACCCAGTACTTC	CASSQVEPATRQETQYF
.	few	TRBJ2-3	TRBV4-3	TGCGCCAGCAGCCAATACCCGCAGGCTAGCACAGATACGCAGTATTTT	CASSQYPQASTDTQYF
TRBD2	few	TRBJ2-2	TRBV20-1	TGCAGTGCTAGAGAACGAGGGAGGGCGAACACCGGGGAGCTGTTTTTT	CSARERGRANTGELFF
TRBD2	many	TRBJ2-2	TRBV29-1	TGCAGCGTCAAACTAGCGGGAGTCGTTCCCGGGGAGCTGTTTTTT	CSVKLAGVVPGELFF
TRBD1	few	TRBJ2-6	TRBV6-5	TGTGCCAGCAGTTACGGACAGGGGAGCTCTGGGGCCAACGTCCTGACTTTC	CASSYGQGSSGANVLTF
.	.	TRBJ1-1	TRBV14	.	CASSLQVAGGTNRFF
.	.	TRBJ2-3	TRBV29-1	TGCAGCGTTGAACCGGGGGATACGCAGTATTTT	CSVEPGDTQYF